The 30 T cell receptor beta chains below all came from one sample that was sequenced in a study of early T cells in non-severe SARS-CoV-2 infection. TCRdb processed the 5' RACE reads anew with MiXCR; each CDR3 protein has one entry. The table records tens of thousands of distinct CDR3 sequences, around 6% of them present only once. Sequenced sample: whole blood. Receptors were obtained from an adult who was a healthcare worker with PCR-confirmed SARS-CoV-2 infection or an uninfected control (not recorded which).

The chain uses TRBV18 and TRBJ2-6, with D tentatively TRBD1 (6 bases). This CDR3 comprises 18 residues. Looked up from germline, CDR1 is KGHSH and CDR2 is LQKENI. Between the trimmed V and J ends, which lost 5 bases and 0 bases, there was a span of 17 bases. CDR3 residues: CASSGLPGQSSGANVLTF. The CDR3 region has the DNA TGTGCCAGCTCAGGTCTCCCAGGACAGAGCTCTGGGGCCAACGTCCTGACTTTC. Together with reference TRBV18 and TRBJ2-6, the CDR3 gives the full variable domain: NAGVMQNPRHLVRRRGQEARLRCSPMKGHSHVYWYRQLPEEGLKFMVYLQKENIIDESGMPKERFSAEFPKEGPSILRIQQVVRGDSAAYFCASSGLPGQSSGANVLTFGAGSRLTVL.

This clonotype came up many times. The gene calls are TRBV27 and TRBJ2-2; D unclear. V lost 7 bases to trimming and J lost 5 bases, with 23 bases between them. Per germline, CDR1 MNHEY and CDR2 SMNVEV (reference sequence). The CDR3 has 17 residues. CDR3: CASNPAGTTDFTGELFF. The CDR3 bases are TGTGCCAGCAACCCAGCCGGTACCACAGATTTTACCGGGGAGCTGTTTTTT.

This chain connects TRBV7-9 to TRBJ2-1, with D possibly being TRBD1 (5 bases). The CDR3 extends over 15 amino acids. CDR1 is SEHNR, CDR2 FQNEAQ, per germline (reference sequence). V dropped 1 base and J dropped 8 bases, with 15 bases sitting between them. This chain's CDR3 is CASSLGLGRVDEQFF. The CDR3, as DNA: TGTGCCAGCAGCTTAGGGTTGGGCAGGGTTGATGAGCAGTTCTTC.

This clonotype was observed at least ten times. The chain has TRBV6-6 and TRBJ1-3; maybe TRBD1 (5 bases). CDR3 size: 18 residues. Germline V gene lookup returns CDR1 MNHNY and CDR2 SVGAGI (reference sequence). Trimming stripped 0 bases from V and 2 bases from J, with 17 bases between. Here the CDR3 reads CASSYSRQGTGPGNTIYF. CDR3 nucleotide sequence: TGTGCCAGCAGTTACTCGCGCCAGGGTACCGGCCCTGGAAACACCATATATTTT.

This clonotype was recorded at least ten times. The chain joins TRBV28 to TRBJ2-6; D possibly uses TRBD1 or TRBD2 (5 bases each). V was clipped by 3 bases and J by 1 base, with 19 bases between them. This CDR3 has 19 residues. Per the germline V gene, CDR1 is MDHEN and CDR2 is SYDVKM. Here the CDR3 DNA reads TGTGCCAGCAGTTTCATGTTCCGGGGCGTCCAATCTGGGGCCAACGTCCTGACTTTC. It encodes CASSFMFRGVQSGANVLTF.

Many counts were recorded for this clonotype. The chain has TRBV7-2 and TRBJ1-3; D not resolved. The CDR3 has 14 amino acids. With 5 bases removed from V and 4 bases from J, the gap between germline ends came to 12 bases. CDR1 SGHTA and CDR2 FQGNSA come from the germline V gene. This CDR3 is CASSPNSPGNTIYF. The CDR3 DNA follows: TGTGCCAGCAGCCCCAACAGCCCGGGAAACACCATATATTTT. The complete variable domain, with remaining parts taken from reference TRBV7-2 and TRBJ1-3, reads GAGVSQSPSNKVTEKGKDVELRCDPISGHTALYWYRQSLGQGLEFLIYFQGNSAPDKSGLPSDRFSAERTGGSVSTLTIQRTQQEDSAVYLCASSPNSPGNTIYFGEGSWLTVV.

This clonotype was recorded a few times. The CDR3 DNA follows: TGCGCCAGCAGAATTAGCTTCGTTATCTACAATGAGCAGTTCTTC. Its protein is CASRISFVIYNEQFF. The chain links TRBV5-1 to TRBJ2-1; no clear D gene. The CDR3 runs to 15 residues. V lost 5 bases and J lost 3, with 15 bases in between. CDR1 is SGHRS and CDR2 is YFSETQ in the germline V gene.

This clonotype was seen ten or more times. The rearrangement joins TRBV5-6 to TRBJ2-7; no definite D call. V dropped 0 bases and J dropped 2 bases, with 3 bases sitting between them. This CDR3 spans 12 amino acids. CDR1 SGHDT and CDR2 YYEEEE come from the germline V gene. The CDR3 spells CASSLGAYEQYF. The CDR3 DNA sequence: TGTGCCAGCAGCTTGGGAGCCTACGAGCAGTACTTC.

Only a few counts were recorded for this clonotype. This sequence joins TRBV13 and TRBJ2-7; TRBD1 might be the D (6 bases). V was cut by 5 bases and J by 3 bases, with 20 bases left in between. Germline V gene sequence: CDR1 PRHDT, CDR2 FYEKMQ (reference sequence). The CDR3 is 16 amino acids. The CDR3 reads CASSARAITGIYEQYF. CDR3 bases: TGTGCCAGCAGCGCCCGCGCGATAACAGGGATCTACGAGCAGTACTTC.

This chain connects TRBV5-1 to TRBJ2-3; 10 nucleotides align to TRBD1. V gave up 0 bases and J gave up 4 bases; unmatched junction bases: 2. Germline CDR1 is SGHRS and CDR2 is YFSETQ. The CDR3 has 15 residues. The CDR3 bases are TGCGCCAGCAGCTTGGCGGGACAGGGGTCAGATACGCAGTATTTT. This codes for CASSLAGQGSDTQYF. The full variable domain, completed using reference TRBV5-1 and TRBJ2-3, is KAGVTQTPRYLIKTRGQQVTLSCSPISGHRSVSWYQQTPGQGLQFLFEYFSETQRNKGNFPGRFSGRQFSNSRSEMNVSTLELGDSALYLCASSLAGQGSDTQYFGPGTRLTVL.

This clonotype was observed many times. The J gene is TRBJ2-7, the V gene TRBV5-1; 15 nucleotides align to TRBD2. This CDR3 region has 14 residues. V was clipped by 4 bases and J by 6 bases; unmatched bases: 2. Germline assignment: CDR1 SGHRS and CDR2 YFSETQ. The CDR3 spells CASSPGLAGGEQYF. CDR3 bases: TGCGCCAGCAGCCCGGGACTAGCGGGAGGCGAGCAGTACTTC.

This clonotype came up many times. The rearrangement uses TRBV20-1 and TRBJ2-3, with TRBD2 matching over 7 bases. The CDR3 totals 16 residues. From germline, CDR1 is DFQATT and CDR2 SNEGSKA (reference sequence). With 0 bases clipped from V and 7 bases from J, the junction kept 13 bases outside the gene matches. As DNA, the CDR3 is TGCAGTGCTAGAGATTTACGGGAGGTTCTGGTGAATACGCAGTATTTT. Its protein is CSARDLREVLVNTQYF.

In its sample, this clonotype was seen a few times. CDR3 DNA sequence: TGTGCCAGCAGCCGGGAAGGGGGCGGGACCCTCTCCTACGAGCAGTACTTC. It specifies CASSREGGGTLSYEQYF. The rearrangement links TRBV4-2 to TRBJ2-7; maybe TRBD1 (7 bases). The CDR3 is made up of 17 amino acids. Germline V gene data show CDR1 as LGHNA and CDR2 as YNFKEQ. The V and J ends lost 4 bases and 0 bases respectively, with 19 bases between them.

This sequence joins TRBV11-3 and TRBJ2-2; D possibly corresponds to TRBD2 (5 bases). The germline V and J ends were trimmed by 0 bases and 5 bases, with 10 bases remaining between them. Germline CDR1 and CDR2: SGHNT and YENEEA. This CDR3 is built from 15 residues. CDR3 sequence: CASSLDLGGTGELFF. Written as DNA, the CDR3 is TGTGCCAGCAGCTTAGATCTGGGCGGGACCGGGGAGCTGTTTTTT.

This clonotype appeared many times. V is TRBV20-1 and J is TRBJ1-1; unclear D gene. Per the germline V gene, CDR1 is DFQATT and CDR2 is SNEGSKA (reference sequence). V shed 0 bases and J shed 4 bases, with 9 bases lying between them. The length of the CDR3 is 13 residues. This chain's CDR3 is CSARDLTFTEAFF. DNA for the CDR3: TGCAGTGCTAGAGATCTAACGTTCACTGAAGCTTTCTTT.

Many counts were recorded for this clonotype. This chain connects TRBV18 to TRBJ2-3; D tentatively fits TRBD1 or TRBD2 (5 bases each). Germline V lookup: CDR1 KGHSH, CDR2 LQKENI. This CDR3 is built from 14 residues. Trimming took off 6 bases at V and 5 bases at J, with 15 bases between the two ends. The CDR3 coding sequence is TGTGCCAGCTCCCCCGGGACCCCGCGAGATACGCAGTATTTT. This codes for CASSPGTPRDTQYF. Full variable domain (rest looked up from reference TRBV18 and TRBJ2-3): NAGVMQNPRHLVRRRGQEARLRCSPMKGHSHVYWYRQLPEEGLKFMVYLQKENIIDESGMPKERFSAEFPKEGPSILRIQQVVRGDSAAYFCASSPGTPRDTQYFGPGTRLTVL.

There are many counts of this clonotype. The chain is built from TRBV4-1 and TRBJ1-2, with a tentative D call TRBD1 (6 bases). CDR3 size: 16 residues. The germline CDR1 and CDR2 sequences are MGHRA and YSYEKL. V lost 7 bases to trimming and J lost 4 bases, with 22 bases between them. The CDR3 region has the DNA TGCGCCAGCACACAACGCCGGGACACTCCTTTCTATGGCTACACCTTC. The encoded protein is CASTQRRDTPFYGYTF.

This clonotype showed up many times. This chain uses TRBV12-3 or TRBV12-4 with TRBJ2-1; 9 bases match TRBD2. The CDR3 totals 13 residues. V shed 8 bases, J shed 8 bases, and the junction held 7 bases outside the gene matches. The CDR3 coding sequence is TGTGCCAGCTCAGCGGGAGGTAACGATGAGCAGTTCTTC. Translated: CASSAGGNDEQFF.

This clonotype was detected a few times. The genes are TRBV25-1 and TRBJ2-4, with D unresolved. This CDR3 is 15 amino acids long. Germline CDR1 MGHDK, CDR2 SYGVNS. Trimming cost V 5 bases and J 0 bases, with 11 bases left between them. As DNA, the CDR3 is TGTGCCAGCAGTAGTTCAGCCTTAGCCAAAAACATTCAGTACTTC. Its protein is CASSSSALAKNIQYF.

The chain recombines TRBV20-1 with TRBJ1-2; D not certain. The germline gives CDR1 DFQATT, CDR2 SNEGSKA (reference sequence). V lost 4 bases, J lost 4 bases, and 10 bases lay in between. This CDR3 contains 12 residues. The CDR3 spells CSAIVQSYGYTF. CDR3 DNA: TGCAGTGCTATAGTACAGTCCTATGGCTACACCTTC.

This clonotype was observed many times. The genes are TRBV6-6 and TRBJ2-7; TRBD1 or TRBD2 may be the D gene (6 bases each). Per germline, CDR1 MNHNY and CDR2 SVGAGI (reference sequence). This CDR3 has 15 amino acids. The V end was cut by 5 bases, the J end by 7 bases, with 21 bases between. The DNA of the CDR3 is TGTGCCAGCAGTCCATACAGGGAGGCGTCGGGAGAGCAGTACTTC. It translates to CASSPYREASGEQYF.

This clonotype was detected a few times. This chain links TRBV6-6 with TRBJ2-1, with 10 bases that match TRBD1. V was pared by 6 bases and J by 3 bases, with 11 bases of the junction left unmatched. CDR1 and CDR2 (germline): MNHNY, SVGAGI (reference sequence). The CDR3 has 17 amino acids. The CDR3 nucleotides are TGTGCCAGCAGCCCAAGGACAGGGGGACGTGTCTACAATGAGCAGTTCTTC. Encoded protein: CASSPRTGGRVYNEQFF.

This clonotype was counted many times. V usage is TRBV20-1 and J usage is TRBJ2-3, with D unclear. CDR1 and CDR2 (germline): DFQATT, SNEGSKA (reference sequence). This CDR3 is 16 amino acids long. The V and J ends lost 6 bases and 0 bases respectively, with 19 bases between them. The CDR3 bases are TGCAGTGCGGTGGGGTTAGCAGAATCTAGCACAGATACGCAGTATTTT. Translating gives CSAVGLAESSTDTQYF.

This clonotype was counted at least ten times. The chain couples TRBV11-2 to TRBJ2-5; D not certain. The CDR3 is made up of 15 amino acids. Looked up from germline, CDR1 is SGHAT and CDR2 is FQNNGV. The V gene lost 4 bases and the J gene lost 5 bases, with 17 bases spanning the gap. The CDR3 DNA reads as TGTGCCAGCAGCTCCGAAAGGGCATCCGGGGAGACCCAGTACTTC. It translates to CASSSERASGETQYF.

This clonotype was recorded at least ten times. This chain uses TRBV12-3 or TRBV12-4 with TRBJ1-5, with D possibly being TRBD1 (6 bases). The V end was cut by 6 bases, the J end by 5 bases, with 11 bases between. The CDR3 consists of 13 residues. CDR3 in DNA: TGTGCCAGCAGCCGGACAGTAGATCAGCCCCAGCATTTT. Amino acids: CASSRTVDQPQHF.

The sample holds many counts of this clonotype. This chain joins TRBV6-5 and TRBJ1-2; tentative D call: TRBD1 (6 bases). The V gene's germline CDR1 is MNHEY and CDR2 SVGAGI. V lost 4 bases to trimming and J lost 3 bases, with 18 bases between them. This CDR3 has 16 amino acids. DNA for the CDR3: TGTGCCAGCAGTTTTCAGGGGTCTTCGGTTGACTATGGCTACACCTTC. Protein product: CASSFQGSSVDYGYTF.

The table lists this clonotype with many counts. This chain links TRBV30 with TRBJ2-1; the match to TRBD2 covers 13 bases. V lost 3 bases to trimming and J lost 9 bases; unmatched junction nucleotides: 8. Germline CDR1 and CDR2: GTSNPN and SVGIG (reference sequence). This CDR3 comprises 15 residues. In nucleotides, the CDR3 is TGTGCCTGGAGGAAGGGGGGACTAGCGGGATTTGAGCAGTTCTTC. Its translation is CAWRKGGLAGFEQFF.

This clonotype has a count of ten or more. The rearrangement joins TRBV29-1 to TRBJ1-2; D ambiguous. V was pared by 0 bases and J by 8 bases, with 10 bases between. This CDR3 has 12 amino acids. Germline V CDR1 and CDR2: SQVTM, ANQGSEA. As DNA, the CDR3 is TGCAGCGTTGAAGATCGTCGCAGGGGCTACACCTTC. It is translated as CSVEDRRRGYTF. Drawing the rest from reference TRBV29-1 and TRBJ1-2, the complete variable domain is SAVISQKPSRDICQRGTSLTIQCQVDSQVTMMFWYRQQPGQSLTLIATANQGSEATYESGFVIDKFPISRPNLTFSTLTVSNMSPEDSSIYLCSVEDRRRGYTFGSGTRLTVV.

In its sample, this clonotype was seen many times. The rearrangement uses TRBV18 and TRBJ2-7; TRBD1 might be the D (6 bases). Germline V gene sequence: CDR1 KGHSH, CDR2 LQKENI. CDR3 length equals 17 residues. V lost 0 bases and J lost 2, with 17 bases in between. The CDR3 is CASSPPISLGGAYEQYF. CDR3 in DNA: TGTGCCAGCTCACCACCGATCAGTCTAGGGGGAGCCTACGAGCAGTACTTC. Using reference TRBV18 and TRBJ2-7 for the parts outside the CDR3, the full variable domain is NAGVMQNPRHLVRRRGQEARLRCSPMKGHSHVYWYRQLPEEGLKFMVYLQKENIIDESGMPKERFSAEFPKEGPSILRIQQVVRGDSAAYFCASSPPISLGGAYEQYFGPGTRLTVT.

There are many counts of this clonotype. CDR3 DNA sequence: TGTGCCAGCAGTCCCCTTCGCCACAGGGGGTCCTATGGCTACACCTTC. Translating it yields CASSPLRHRGSYGYTF. V gene TRBV12-3 or TRBV12-4 combines with J gene TRBJ1-2; 8 nucleotides line up with TRBD1. The V segment lost 5 bases and the J segment 4 bases; nucleotides outside the gene matches: 12. This CDR3 has 16 residues.